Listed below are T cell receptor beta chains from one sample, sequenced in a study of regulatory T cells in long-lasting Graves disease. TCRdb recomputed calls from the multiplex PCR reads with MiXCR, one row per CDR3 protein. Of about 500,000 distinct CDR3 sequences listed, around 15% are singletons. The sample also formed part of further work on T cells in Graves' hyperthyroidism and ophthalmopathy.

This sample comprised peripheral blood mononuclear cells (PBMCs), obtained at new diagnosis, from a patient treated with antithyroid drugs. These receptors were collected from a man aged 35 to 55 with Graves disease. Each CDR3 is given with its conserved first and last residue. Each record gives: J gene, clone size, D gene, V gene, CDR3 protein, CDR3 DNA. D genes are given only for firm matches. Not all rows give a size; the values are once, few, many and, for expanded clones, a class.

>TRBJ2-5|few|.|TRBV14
CASSRSREGAETQYF
TGTGCCAGCAGCCGGTCCAGGGAAGGGGCTGAGACCCAGTACTTC
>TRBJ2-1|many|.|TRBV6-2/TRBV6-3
CASVTPGLPGEQFF
TGTGCCAGCGTTACCCCCGGACTGCCGGGGGAGCAGTTCTTC
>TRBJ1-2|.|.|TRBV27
CASSSTSGNYGYTF
TGTGCCAGCAGTTCAACATCCGGGAACTATGGCTACACCTTC
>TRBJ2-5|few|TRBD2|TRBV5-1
CASSQGLAFSETQYF
TGCGCCAGCAGCCAGGGACTAGCCTTTTCAGAGACCCAGTACTTC
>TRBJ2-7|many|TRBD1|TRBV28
CASSFPDRGLSGDEQYF
TGTGCCAGCAGTTTCCCGGACAGGGGACTCTCTGGGGACGAGCAGTACTTC
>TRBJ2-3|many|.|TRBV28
CASSSSWQVGFTDTQYF
TGTGCCAGCAGTTCCTCCTGGCAGGTGGGATTCACAGATACGCAGTATTTT
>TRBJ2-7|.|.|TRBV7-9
CASSWAGGLRSYEQYF
TGTGCCAGCAGCTGGGCCGGGGGACTGCGCTCCTACGAGCAGTACTTC
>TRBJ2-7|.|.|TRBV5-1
CASSLAMAGSYEQYF
TGCGCCAGCAGCTTGGCCATGGCAGGCTCCTACGAGCAGTACTTC
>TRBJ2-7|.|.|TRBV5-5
CASSLVSLEYF
TGTGCCAGCAGCTTGGTTTCGTTGGAGTACTTC
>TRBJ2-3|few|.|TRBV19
CASSIAGGTDTQYF
TGTGCCAGTAGTATAGCGGGAGGCACAGATACGCAGTATTTT
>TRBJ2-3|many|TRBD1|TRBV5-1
CASSPTGVDTQYF
TGCGCCAGCAGCCCGACAGGGGTAGATACGCAGTATTTT
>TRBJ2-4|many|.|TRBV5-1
CASSLEGGQNIQYF
TGCGCCAGCAGCTTGGAAGGGGGACAAAACATTCAGTACTTC
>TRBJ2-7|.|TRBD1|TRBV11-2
CASSPLTTGVNEQYF
TGTGCCAGCAGCCCCTTGACCACAGGGGTCAACGAGCAGTACTTC
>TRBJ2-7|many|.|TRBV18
CASSPRVEAKTGQYF
TGTGCCAGCTCACCACGAGTGGAGGCCAAGACGGGGCAGTACTTC
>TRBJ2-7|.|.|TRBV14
CASSPGTYTYEQYF
TGTGCCAGCAGCCCAGGGACCTACACCTACGAGCAGTACTTC
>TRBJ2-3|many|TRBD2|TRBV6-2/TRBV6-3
CASSSSGAASTDTQYF
TGTGCCAGCAGTTCTAGCGGGGCCGCTAGCACAGATACGCAGTATTTT
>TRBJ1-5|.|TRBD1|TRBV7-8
CASSSTDRGNQPQHF
TGTGCCAGCAGCTCAACGGACAGGGGAAATCAGCCCCAGCATTTT
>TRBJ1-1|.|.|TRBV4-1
CASRVPGEGTEAFF
TGCGCCAGCAGAGTCCCCGGGGAGGGCACTGAAGCTTTCTTT
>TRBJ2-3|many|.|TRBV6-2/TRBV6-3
CASRLSGVSGSTDTQYF
TGTGCCAGCAGATTATCAGGAGTCAGTGGTAGCACAGATACGCAGTATTTT
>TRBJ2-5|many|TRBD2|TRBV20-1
CSASGTSGRNQETQYF
TGCAGTGCTAGTGGTACTAGCGGGAGGAACCAAGAGACCCAGTACTTC
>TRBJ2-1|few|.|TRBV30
CAWTGSLNEQFF
TGTGCCTGGACGGGGAGTCTCAATGAGCAGTTCTTC
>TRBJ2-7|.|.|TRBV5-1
CASSVQGIAYEQYF
TGCGCCAGCAGCGTCCAGGGTATCGCCTACGAGCAGTACTTC
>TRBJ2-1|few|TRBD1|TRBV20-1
CSANDRKQGANEQFF
TGCAGTGCTAACGACAGAAAACAGGGGGCGAATGAGCAGTTCTTC